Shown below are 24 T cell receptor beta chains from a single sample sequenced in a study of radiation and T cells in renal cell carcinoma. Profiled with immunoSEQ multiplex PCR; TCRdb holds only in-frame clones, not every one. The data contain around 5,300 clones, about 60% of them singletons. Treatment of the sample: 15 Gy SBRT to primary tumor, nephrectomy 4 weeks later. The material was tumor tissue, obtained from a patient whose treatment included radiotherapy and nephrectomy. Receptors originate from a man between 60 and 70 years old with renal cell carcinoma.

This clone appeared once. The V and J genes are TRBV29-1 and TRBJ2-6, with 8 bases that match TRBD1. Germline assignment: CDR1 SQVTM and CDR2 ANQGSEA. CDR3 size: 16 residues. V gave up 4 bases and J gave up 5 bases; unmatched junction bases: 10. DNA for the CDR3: TGCAGCGTTGTAGAAGCAGGGGGCTCAAGGGCCAACGTCCTGACTTTC. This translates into CSVVEAGGSRANVLTF.

The CDR3 loop reads CASSYGSSYNSPLHF. CDR3 sequence (DNA): TGTGCCAGCAGTTACGGGAGCTCCTATAATTCACCCCTCCACTTT. This chain links TRBV6-5 with TRBJ1-6; D remains unclear. Germline V gene lookup returns CDR1 MNHEY and CDR2 SVGAGI. The CDR3 covers 15 residues. Trimming stripped 2 bases from V and 0 bases from J, with 5 bases between.

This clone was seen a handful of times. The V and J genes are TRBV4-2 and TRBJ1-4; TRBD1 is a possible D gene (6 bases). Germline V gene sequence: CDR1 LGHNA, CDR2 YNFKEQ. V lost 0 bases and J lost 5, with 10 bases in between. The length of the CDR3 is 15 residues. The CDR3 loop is CASSQDTGWNEKLFF. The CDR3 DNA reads TGTGCCAGCAGCCAAGATACAGGGTGGAATGAAAAACTGTTTTTT.

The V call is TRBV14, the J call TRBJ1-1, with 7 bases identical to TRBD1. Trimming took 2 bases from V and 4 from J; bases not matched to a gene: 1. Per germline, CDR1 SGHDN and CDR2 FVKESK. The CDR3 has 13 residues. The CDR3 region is CASSQRDSTEAFF. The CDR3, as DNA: TGTGCCAGCAGCCAACGGGACAGCACTGAAGCTTTCTTT.

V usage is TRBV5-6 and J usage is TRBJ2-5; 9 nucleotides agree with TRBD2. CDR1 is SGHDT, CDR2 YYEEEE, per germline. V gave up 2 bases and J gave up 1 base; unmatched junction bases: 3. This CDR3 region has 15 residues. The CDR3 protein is CASSLILAGQETQYF. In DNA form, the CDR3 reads TGTGCCAGCAGCTTAATACTAGCGGGCCAAGAGACCCAGTACTTC.

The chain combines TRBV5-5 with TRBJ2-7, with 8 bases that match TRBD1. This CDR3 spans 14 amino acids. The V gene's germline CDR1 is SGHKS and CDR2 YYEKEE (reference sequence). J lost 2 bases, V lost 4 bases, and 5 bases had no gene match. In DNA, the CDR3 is TGTGCCAGCAGCACGACAGGGGTGACCTACGAGCAGTACTTC. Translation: CASSTTGVTYEQYF.

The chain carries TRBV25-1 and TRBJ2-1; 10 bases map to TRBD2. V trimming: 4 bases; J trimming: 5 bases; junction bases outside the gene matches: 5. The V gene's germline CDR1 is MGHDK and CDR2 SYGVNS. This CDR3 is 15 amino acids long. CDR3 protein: CASSGWTSGHNEQFF. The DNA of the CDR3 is TGTGCCAGCAGTGGATGGACTAGCGGTCACAATGAGCAGTTCTTC. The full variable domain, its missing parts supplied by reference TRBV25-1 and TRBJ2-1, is EADIYQTPRYLVIGTGKKITLECSQTMGHDKMYWYQQDPGMELHLIHYSYGVNSTEKGDLSSESTVSRIRTEHFPLTLESARPSHTSQYLCASSGWTSGHNEQFFGPGTRLTVL.

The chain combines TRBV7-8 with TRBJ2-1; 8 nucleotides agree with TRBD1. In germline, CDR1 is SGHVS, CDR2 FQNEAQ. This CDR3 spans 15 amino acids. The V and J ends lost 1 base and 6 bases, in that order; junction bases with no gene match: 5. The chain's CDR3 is CASSLVGTGPNEQFF. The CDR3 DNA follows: TGTGCCAGCAGCTTAGTGGGGACAGGCCCCAATGAGCAGTTCTTC.

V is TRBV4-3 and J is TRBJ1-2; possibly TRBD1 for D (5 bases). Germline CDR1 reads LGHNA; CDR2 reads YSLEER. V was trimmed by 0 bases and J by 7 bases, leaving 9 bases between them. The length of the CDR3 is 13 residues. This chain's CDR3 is CASSQDDGGGYTF. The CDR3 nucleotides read TGCGCCAGCAGCCAAGATGATGGGGGTGGCTACACCTTC.

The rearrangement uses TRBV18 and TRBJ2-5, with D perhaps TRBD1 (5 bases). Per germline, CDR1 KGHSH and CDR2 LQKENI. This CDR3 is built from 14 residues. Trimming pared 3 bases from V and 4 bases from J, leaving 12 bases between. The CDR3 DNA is TGTGCCAGCTCACCCAGACAGCGAGGAGAGACCCAGTACTTC. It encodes CASSPRQRGETQYF. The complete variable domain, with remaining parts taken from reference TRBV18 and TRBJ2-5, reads NAGVMQNPRHLVRRRGQEARLRCSPMKGHSHVYWYRQLPEEGLKFMVYLQKENIIDESGMPKERFSAEFPKEGPSILRIQQVVRGDSAAYFCASSPRQRGETQYFGPGTRLLVL.

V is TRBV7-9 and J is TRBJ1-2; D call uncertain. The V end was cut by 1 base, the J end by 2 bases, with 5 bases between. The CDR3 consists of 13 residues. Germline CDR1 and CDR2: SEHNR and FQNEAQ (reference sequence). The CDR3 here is CASSLGPNYGYTF. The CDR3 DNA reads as TGTGCCAGCAGCTTAGGGCCGAACTATGGCTACACCTTC.

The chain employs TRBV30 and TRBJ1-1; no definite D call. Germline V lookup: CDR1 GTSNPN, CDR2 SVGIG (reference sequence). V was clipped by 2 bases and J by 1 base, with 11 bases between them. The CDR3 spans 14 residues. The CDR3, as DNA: TGTGCCTGGAGTCCGGGCCTGGAGAACACTGAAGCTTTCTTT. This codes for CAWSPGLENTEAFF.

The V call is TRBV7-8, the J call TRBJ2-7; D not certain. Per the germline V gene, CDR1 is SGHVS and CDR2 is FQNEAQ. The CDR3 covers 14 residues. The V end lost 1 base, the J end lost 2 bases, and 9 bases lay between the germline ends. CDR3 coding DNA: TGTGCCAGCAGCTTAGGGGCATTACCCTACGAGCAGTACTTC. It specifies CASSLGALPYEQYF.

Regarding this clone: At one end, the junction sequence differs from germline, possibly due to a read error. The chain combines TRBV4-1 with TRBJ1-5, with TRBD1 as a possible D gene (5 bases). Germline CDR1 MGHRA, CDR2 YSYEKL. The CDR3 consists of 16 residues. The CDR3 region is CASSLGVGQVNQPQHF. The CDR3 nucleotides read TGTGCCAGCAGCTTGGGGGTAGGGCAGGTCAATCAGCCCCAGCATTTT.

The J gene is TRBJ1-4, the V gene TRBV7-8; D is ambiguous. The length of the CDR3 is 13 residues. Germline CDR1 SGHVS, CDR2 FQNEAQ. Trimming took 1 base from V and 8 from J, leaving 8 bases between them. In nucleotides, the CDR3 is TGTGCCAGCAGCTTAGACCGGTCGGAAAAACTGTTTTTT. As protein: CASSLDRSEKLFF.

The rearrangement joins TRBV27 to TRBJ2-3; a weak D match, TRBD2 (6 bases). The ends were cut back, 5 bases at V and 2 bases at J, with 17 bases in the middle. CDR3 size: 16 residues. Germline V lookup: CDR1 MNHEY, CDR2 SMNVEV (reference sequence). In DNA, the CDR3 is TGTGCCAGCAGTCTTTACGCGTGGCGGGACACAGATACGCAGTATTTT. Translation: CASSLYAWRDTDTQYF.

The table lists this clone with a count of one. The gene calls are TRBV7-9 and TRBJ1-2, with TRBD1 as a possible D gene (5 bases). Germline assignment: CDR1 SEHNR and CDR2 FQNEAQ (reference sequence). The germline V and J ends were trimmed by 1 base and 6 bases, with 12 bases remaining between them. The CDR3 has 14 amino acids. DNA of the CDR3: TGTGCCAGCAGCTTAGGTGTTACGGGGGATGGCTACACCTTC. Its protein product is CASSLGVTGDGYTF.

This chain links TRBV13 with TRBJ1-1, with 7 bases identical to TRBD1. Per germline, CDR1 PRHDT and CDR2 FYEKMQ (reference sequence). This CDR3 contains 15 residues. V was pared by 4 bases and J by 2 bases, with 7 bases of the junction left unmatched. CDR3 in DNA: TGTGCCAGCAGCTCCCGGGACAGTCGCAACACTGAAGCTTTCTTT. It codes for CASSSRDSRNTEAFF.

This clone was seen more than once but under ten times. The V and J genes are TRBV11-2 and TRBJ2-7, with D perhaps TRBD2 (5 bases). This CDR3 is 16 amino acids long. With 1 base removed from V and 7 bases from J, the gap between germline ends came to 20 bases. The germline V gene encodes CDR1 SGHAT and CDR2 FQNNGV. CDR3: CASSLVGLRASGEQYF. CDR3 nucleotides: TGTGCCAGCAGCTTAGTAGGTCTTCGGGCTTCGGGGGAGCAGTACTTC.

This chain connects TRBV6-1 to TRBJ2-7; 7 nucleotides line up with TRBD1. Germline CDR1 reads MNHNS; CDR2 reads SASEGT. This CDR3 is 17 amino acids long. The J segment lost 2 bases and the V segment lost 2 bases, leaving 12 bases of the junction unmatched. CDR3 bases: TGTGCCAGCAGTGAAACAACCCCGACAGGGCTTACCTACGAGCAGTACTTC. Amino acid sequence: CASSETTPTGLTYEQYF.

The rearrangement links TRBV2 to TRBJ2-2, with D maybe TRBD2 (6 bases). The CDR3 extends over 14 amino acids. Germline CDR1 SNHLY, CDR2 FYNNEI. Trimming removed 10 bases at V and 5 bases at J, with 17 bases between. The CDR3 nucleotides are TGTGCCACTCCGGGGGATGGGGGAACCGGGGAGCTGTTTTTT. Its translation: CATPGDGGTGELFF.

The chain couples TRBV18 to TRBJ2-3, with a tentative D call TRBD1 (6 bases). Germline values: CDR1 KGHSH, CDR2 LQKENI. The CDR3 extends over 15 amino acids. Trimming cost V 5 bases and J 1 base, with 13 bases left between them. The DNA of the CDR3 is TGTGCCAGCTCAACATCACAGGGTCGCACAGATACGCAGTATTTT. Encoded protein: CASSTSQGRTDTQYF.

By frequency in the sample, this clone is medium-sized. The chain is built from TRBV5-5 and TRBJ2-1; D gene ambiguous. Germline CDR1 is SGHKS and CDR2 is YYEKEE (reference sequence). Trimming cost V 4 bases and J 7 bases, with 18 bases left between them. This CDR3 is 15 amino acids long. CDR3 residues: CASSRVVLEWNEQFF. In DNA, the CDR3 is TGTGCCAGCAGCAGGGTAGTATTAGAGTGGAATGAGCAGTTCTTC. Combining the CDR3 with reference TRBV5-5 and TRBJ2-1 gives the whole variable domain DAGVTQSPTHLIKTRGQQVTLRCSPISGHKSVSWYQQVLGQGPQFIFQYYEKEERGRGNFPDRFSARQFPNYSSELNVNALLLGDSALYLCASSRVVLEWNEQFFGPGTRLTVL.

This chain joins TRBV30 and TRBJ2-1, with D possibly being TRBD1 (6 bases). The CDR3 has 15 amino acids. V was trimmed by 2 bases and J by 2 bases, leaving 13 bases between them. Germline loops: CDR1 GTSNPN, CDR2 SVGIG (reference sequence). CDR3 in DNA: TGTGCCTGGAGTAGGCTCGGGACAACCTACAATGAGCAGTTCTTC. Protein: CAWSRLGTTYNEQFF.